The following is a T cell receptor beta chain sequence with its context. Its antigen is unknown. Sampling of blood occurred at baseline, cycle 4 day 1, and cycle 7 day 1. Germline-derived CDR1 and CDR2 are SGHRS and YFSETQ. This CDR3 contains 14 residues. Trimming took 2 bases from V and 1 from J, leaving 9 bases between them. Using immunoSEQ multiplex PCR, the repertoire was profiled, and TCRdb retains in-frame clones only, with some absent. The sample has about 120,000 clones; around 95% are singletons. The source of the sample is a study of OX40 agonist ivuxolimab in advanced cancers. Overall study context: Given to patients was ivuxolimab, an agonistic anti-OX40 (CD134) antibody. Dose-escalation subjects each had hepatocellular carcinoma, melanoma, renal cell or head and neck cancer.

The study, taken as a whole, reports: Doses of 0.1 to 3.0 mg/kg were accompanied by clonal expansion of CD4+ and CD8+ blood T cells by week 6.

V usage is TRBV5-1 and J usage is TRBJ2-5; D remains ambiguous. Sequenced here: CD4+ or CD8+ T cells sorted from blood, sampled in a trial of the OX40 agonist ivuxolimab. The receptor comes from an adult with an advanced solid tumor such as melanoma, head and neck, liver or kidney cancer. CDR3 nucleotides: TGCGCCAGCAGCTTCAGGATGGCCCAAGAGACCCAGTACTTC. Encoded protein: CASSFRMAQETQYF.